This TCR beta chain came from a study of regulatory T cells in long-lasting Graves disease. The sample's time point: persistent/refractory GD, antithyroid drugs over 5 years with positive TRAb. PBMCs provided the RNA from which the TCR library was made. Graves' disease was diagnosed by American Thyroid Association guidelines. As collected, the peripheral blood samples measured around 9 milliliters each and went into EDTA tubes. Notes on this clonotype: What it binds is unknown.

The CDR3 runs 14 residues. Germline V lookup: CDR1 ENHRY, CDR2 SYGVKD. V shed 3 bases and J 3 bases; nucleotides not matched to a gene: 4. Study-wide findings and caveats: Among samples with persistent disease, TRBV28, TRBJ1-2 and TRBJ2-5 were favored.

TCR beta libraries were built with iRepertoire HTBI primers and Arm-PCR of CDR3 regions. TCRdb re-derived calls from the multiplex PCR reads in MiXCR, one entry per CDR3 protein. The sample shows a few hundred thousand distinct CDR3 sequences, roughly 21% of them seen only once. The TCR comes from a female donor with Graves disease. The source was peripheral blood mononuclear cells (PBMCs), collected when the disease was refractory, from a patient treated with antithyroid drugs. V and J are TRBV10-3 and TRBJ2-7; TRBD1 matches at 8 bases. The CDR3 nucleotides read TGTGCCATCAGTGATACAGGGGGAGTCTACGAGCAGTACTTC. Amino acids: CAISDTGGVYEQYF.